Below, one T cell receptor beta chain is given with its context. Its specificity is unknown. CDR3 size: 14 residues. The trim removed 8 bases at V and 7 bases at J, leaving 13 bases unmatched. Germline values: CDR1 GTSNPN, CDR2 SVGIG (reference sequence). Sample time point: after dendritic cell vaccination, including at tumor progression/relapse. This entry comes from a study of glioma-infiltrating T cells after dendritic cell vaccination. On the study more broadly: Between the early 2000s and the early 2010s, patients got autologous tumor lysate-pulsed dendritic cell vaccines. Monocyte-derived dendritic cells, cultured seven days with IL-4 and GM-CSF, were pulsed with autologous tumor lysate. Dendritic cell vaccine was injected intradermally three times, biweekly.

Generated by immunoSEQ multiplex PCR, the TCRdb table keeps only in-frame clones and is missing some. The table includes approximately 50,000 clones, approximately 81% detected once. Points from the study as a whole: The cohort had few patients with full blood and tumor sets.

The source is a human donor with glioblastoma. V and J are TRBV30 and TRBJ2-1, with 8 bases fitting TRBD1. The specimen was blood, collected after dendritic cell vaccination. The CDR3 bases are TGTGCCCTCCGCCGACAGGGGCCAACAAATGAGCAGTTCTTC. It translates to CALRRQGPTNEQFF.